The rows below give T cell receptor beta chains drawn from one sample of a study of shared clonotypes between healthy human individuals. Some clones are missing from TCRdb's copy, which holds only in-frame ones; the method was immunoSEQ multiplex PCR. The profile shows about 2 million clones, 85% to 95% of them singletons. What was sequenced was naive CD4+ T cells sorted from blood. These receptors all stem from a man aged 18 to 35 in good health. Both conserved end residues are part of each CDR3. A D gene is named only where the DNA matches it firmly. The listing skips clone size in some rows; elsewhere it reads once, few, many or a size class.

V: TRBV6-6
D: NA
size: NA
J: TRBJ1-2
CDR3: CASSYKQGEGYTF
DNA: TGTGCCAGCAGTTACAAACAGGGAGAAGGCTACACCTTC

V: TRBV2
D: TRBD2
size: NA
J: TRBJ2-7
CDR3: CASRGSWREDYEQYF
DNA: TGTGCCAGCAGAGGATCCTGGCGGGAGGACTACGAGCAGTACTTC

V: TRBV2
D: TRBD1
size: NA
J: TRBJ2-7
CDR3: CASSRQGIPYEQYF
DNA: TGTGCCAGCAGTCGACAGGGAATCCCCTACGAGCAGTACTTC

V: TRBV28
D: TRBD1
size: NA
J: TRBJ1-2
CDR3: CASTTLTGAGYGYTF
DNA: TGTGCCAGCACCACTTTGACAGGGGCGGGCTATGGCTACACCTTC

V: TRBV2
D: NA
size: once
J: TRBJ1-3
CDR3: CASRTTLSLGIIGNTIYF
DNA: TGTGCCAGCAGGACGACGCTTAGCCTGGGGATTATAGGAAACACCATATATTTT

V: TRBV7-9
D: NA
size: NA
J: TRBJ1-2
CDR3: CASAAGMDGYTF
DNA: TGTGCCAGCGCTGCGGGGATGGATGGCTACACCTTC

V: TRBV6-1
D: NA
size: NA
J: TRBJ1-2
CDR3: CASSEGSLGRGYTF
DNA: TGTGCCAGCAGTGAAGGGTCGCTCGGGCGTGGCTACACCTTC

V: TRBV6-6
D: NA
size: NA
J: TRBJ2-3
CDR3: CASSYPTGTDTQYF
DNA: TGTGCCAGCAGTTACCCCACAGGGACAGATACGCAGTATTTT

V: TRBV5-1
D: NA
size: NA
J: TRBJ1-3
CDR3: CASSSEYSGNTIYF
DNA: TGCGCCAGCAGCTCCGAGTACTCTGGAAACACCATATATTTT

V: TRBV10-3
D: NA
size: NA
J: TRBJ1-2
CDR3: CAISEASREDGYTF
DNA: TGTGCCATCAGTGAGGCTTCCAGGGAGGATGGCTACACCTTC

V: TRBV28
D: NA
size: NA
J: TRBJ1-2
CDR3: CASSLRQGGDYGYTF
DNA: TGTGCCAGCAGTTTGCGGCAGGGAGGAGACTATGGCTACACCTTC

V: TRBV11-2
D: NA
size: NA
J: TRBJ2-6
CDR3: CASSLTGTSGANVLTF
DNA: TGTGCCAGCAGCTTGACTGGGACCTCTGGGGCCAACGTCCTGACTTTC

V: TRBV7-8
D: NA
size: NA
J: TRBJ1-3
CDR3: CASSLAGLSGNTIYF
DNA: TGTGCCAGCAGCTTAGCGGGGCTCTCTGGAAACACCATATATTTT

V: TRBV5-1
D: NA
size: NA
J: TRBJ2-2
CDR3: CASSLGSAKNTGELFF
DNA: TGCGCCAGCAGCTTAGGCTCCGCTAAGAACACCGGGGAGCTGTTTTTT

V: TRBV9
D: TRBD1
size: NA
J: TRBJ1-2
CDR3: CASSIQGEQIDYTF
DNA: TGTGCCAGCAGCATACAGGGGGAGCAGATCGACTACACCTTC

V: TRBV30
D: NA
size: NA
J: TRBJ1-4
CDR3: CAWRQGGTNEKLFF
DNA: TGTGCCTGGAGACAAGGCGGCACTAATGAAAAACTGTTTTTT

V: TRBV14
D: NA
size: NA
J: TRBJ1-2
CDR3: CASSQQAFYGYTF
DNA: TGTGCCAGCAGCCAACAGGCTTTCTATGGCTACACCTTC

V: TRBV27
D: TRBD1
size: NA
J: TRBJ1-2
CDR3: CASSSRTGAFHGYTF
DNA: TGTGCCAGCAGTTCCCGGACAGGGGCTTTTCATGGCTACACCTTC

V: TRBV6-1
D: NA
size: NA
J: TRBJ1-6
CDR3: CASSEAGSNSPLHF
DNA: TGTGCCAGCAGTGAAGCGGGCAGTAATTCACCCCTCCACTTT

V: TRBV6-5
D: NA
size: NA
J: TRBJ2-1
CDR3: CASSFNNEQFF
DNA: TGTGCCAGCAGTTTTAACAATGAGCAGTTCTTC

V: TRBV5-4
D: TRBD1
size: NA
J: TRBJ2-7
CDR3: CASSRDSDYEQYF
DNA: TGTGCCAGCAGCCGGGACAGCGACTACGAGCAGTACTTC

V: TRBV6-5
D: TRBD1
size: NA
J: TRBJ2-7
CDR3: CASSYSPGGYEQYF
DNA: TGTGCCAGCAGTTACTCCCCAGGGGGCTACGAGCAGTACTTC

V: TRBV9
D: NA
size: once
J: TRBJ2-3
CDR3: CASSGSTDTQYF
DNA: TGTGCCAGCAGCGGGAGCACAGATACGCAGTATTTT

V: TRBV6-5
D: TRBD2
size: NA
J: TRBJ2-1
CDR3: CASSYGGEGYNEQFF
DNA: TGTGCCAGCAGTTACGGGGGGGAGGGCTACAATGAGCAGTTCTTC

V: TRBV11-1
D: NA
size: NA
J: TRBJ2-7
CDR3: CASSLTTGLSKYF
DNA: TGTGCCAGCAGCTTAACCACGGGACTTTCTAAGTACTTC

V: TRBV27
D: NA
size: NA
J: TRBJ1-2
CDR3: CASRQTVNYGYTF
DNA: TGTGCCAGCAGGCAGACAGTTAACTATGGCTACACCTTC

V: TRBV7-9
D: NA
size: NA
J: TRBJ1-4
CDR3: CASSLAGGDEKLFF
DNA: TGTGCCAGCAGCTTAGCTGGGGGCGATGAAAAACTGTTTTTT

V: TRBV6-6
D: NA
size: once
J: TRBJ1-2
CDR3: CASSYSQAVSRGYTF
DNA: TGTGCCAGCAGTTACAGCCAGGCTGTATCCCGTGGCTACACCTTC

V: TRBV30
D: NA
size: NA
J: TRBJ2-2
CDR3: CAWSGGTKNTGELFF
DNA: TGTGCCTGGAGCGGGGGGACAAAAAACACCGGGGAGCTGTTTTTT

V: TRBV6-5
D: TRBD1
size: NA
J: TRBJ2-5
CDR3: CASRETGRETQYF
DNA: TGTGCCAGCAGGGAGACAGGGAGAGAGACCCAGTACTTC

V: TRBV6-5
D: NA
size: few
J: TRBJ1-6
CDR3: CASTQSGFNSPLHF
DNA: TGTGCCAGCACCCAGTCTGGATTTAATTCACCCCTCCACTTT

V: TRBV15
D: NA
size: NA
J: TRBJ2-4
CDR3: CATSSLLRYIQYF
DNA: TGTGCCACCAGCAGCCTCCTACGGTACATTCAGTACTTC